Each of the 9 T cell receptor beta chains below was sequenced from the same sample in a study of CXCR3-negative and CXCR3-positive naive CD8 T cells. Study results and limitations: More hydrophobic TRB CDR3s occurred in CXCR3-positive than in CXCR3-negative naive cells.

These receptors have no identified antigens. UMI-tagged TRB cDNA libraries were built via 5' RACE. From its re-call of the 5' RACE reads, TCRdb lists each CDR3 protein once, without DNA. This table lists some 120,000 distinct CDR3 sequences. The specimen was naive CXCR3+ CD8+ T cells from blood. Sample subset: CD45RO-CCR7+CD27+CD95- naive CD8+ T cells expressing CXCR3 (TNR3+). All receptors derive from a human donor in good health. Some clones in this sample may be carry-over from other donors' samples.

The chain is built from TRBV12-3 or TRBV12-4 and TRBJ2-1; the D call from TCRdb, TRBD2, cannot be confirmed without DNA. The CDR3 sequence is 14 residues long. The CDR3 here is CASSFGTSIDEQFF.

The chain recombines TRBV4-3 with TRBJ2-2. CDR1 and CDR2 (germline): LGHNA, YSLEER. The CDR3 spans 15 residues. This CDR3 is CASSQTIANTGELFF.

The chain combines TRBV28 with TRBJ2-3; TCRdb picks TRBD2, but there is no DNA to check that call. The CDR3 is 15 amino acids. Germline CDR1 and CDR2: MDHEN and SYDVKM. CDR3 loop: CASRTGLANRDTQYF. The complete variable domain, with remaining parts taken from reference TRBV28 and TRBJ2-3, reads DVKVTQSSRYLVKRTGEKVFLECVQDMDHENMFWYRQDPGLGLRLIYFSYDVKMKEKGDIPEGYSVSREKKERFSLILESASTNQTSMYLCASRTGLANRDTQYFGPGTRLTVL.

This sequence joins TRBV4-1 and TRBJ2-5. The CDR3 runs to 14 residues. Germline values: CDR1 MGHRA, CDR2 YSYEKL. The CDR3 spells CASSQFRSQETQYF.

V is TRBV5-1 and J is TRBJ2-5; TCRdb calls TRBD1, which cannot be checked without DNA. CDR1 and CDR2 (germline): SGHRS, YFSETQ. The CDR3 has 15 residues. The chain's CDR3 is CASSLVPQGEETQYF. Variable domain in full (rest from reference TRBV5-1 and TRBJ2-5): KAGVTQTPRYLIKTRGQQVTLSCSPISGHRSVSWYQQTPGQGLQFLFEYFSETQRNKGNFPGRFSGRQFSNSRSEMNVSTLELGDSALYLCASSLVPQGEETQYFGPGTRLLVL.

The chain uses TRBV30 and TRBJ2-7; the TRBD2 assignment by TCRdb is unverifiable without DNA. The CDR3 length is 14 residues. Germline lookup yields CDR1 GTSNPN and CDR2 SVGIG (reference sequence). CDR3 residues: CAWSVLSGPYEQYF.

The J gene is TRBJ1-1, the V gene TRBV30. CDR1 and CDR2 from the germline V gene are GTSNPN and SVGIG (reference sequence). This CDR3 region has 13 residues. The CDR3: CAWSVIMNTEAFF.

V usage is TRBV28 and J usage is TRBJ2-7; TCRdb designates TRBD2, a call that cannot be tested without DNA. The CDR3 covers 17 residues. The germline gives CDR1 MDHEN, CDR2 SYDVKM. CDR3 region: CASSPDLAGDSLYEQYF.

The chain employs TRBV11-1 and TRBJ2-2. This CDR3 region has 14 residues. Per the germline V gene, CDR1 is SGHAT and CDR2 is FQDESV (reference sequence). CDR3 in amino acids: CASSRKGNTGELFF.